Each of the 18 T cell receptor beta chains below was sequenced from the same sample in a study of T cells in Graves' hyperthyroidism and ophthalmopathy. Authors of the study amplified TCR beta CDR3 regions from RNA transcripts. HTBI primers were employed in a first-round RT-PCR of the TCR CDR3. TCRdb ran MiXCR on the multiplex PCR reads and lists one entry per CDR3 protein. Among approximately 620,000 distinct CDR3 sequences listed, around 13% were seen once. Sequencing was done on a sample of blood. All receptors come from a woman aged 25 to 45 with Graves' hyperthyroidism that later progressed to Graves' ophthalmopathy.

This clonotype was observed a handful of times. The rearrangement uses TRBV20-1 and TRBJ2-3, with 7 nucleotides matching TRBD2. This CDR3 has 17 amino acids. V shed 0 bases and J 4 bases; nucleotides not matched to a gene: 13. Germline-derived CDR1 and CDR2 are DFQATT and SNEGSKA (reference sequence). The CDR3 coding sequence is TGCAGTGCTAGAGAACCCACTTCCGCGGGAGTTGCAGATACGCAGTATTTT. Its protein product is CSAREPTSAGVADTQYF.

The sample holds many counts of this clonotype. V usage is TRBV2 and J usage is TRBJ1-2; possible D gene TRBD1, 6 bases. CDR3 length equals 14 residues. CDR1 is SNHLY, CDR2 FYNNEI, per germline. V was shortened by 6 bases and J by 8 bases, with 19 bases between the two germline ends. The CDR3 sequence: CASSITGGPGGYTF. In DNA, the CDR3 is TGTGCCAGCAGCATCACCGGGGGCCCGGGGGGCTACACCTTC. The entire variable domain, with the rest obtained from reference TRBV2 and TRBJ1-2, is as follows: EPEVTQTPSHQVTQMGQEVILRCVPISNHLYFYWYRQILGQKVEFLVSFYNNEISEKSEIFDDQFSVERPDGSNFTLKIRSTKLEDSAMYFCASSITGGPGGYTFGSGTRLTVV.

This chain joins TRBV7-9 and TRBJ1-1, with no clear D. Germline-derived CDR1 and CDR2 are SEHNR and FQNEAQ (reference sequence). The V and J ends lost 5 bases and 8 bases respectively, with 15 bases between them. The CDR3 length is 13 residues. Here the CDR3 reads CASSMGPGIEAFF. CDR3 sequence (DNA): TGTGCCAGCAGCATGGGTCCTGGAATCGAAGCTTTCTTT. Using reference TRBV7-9 and TRBJ1-1 for the parts outside the CDR3, the full variable domain is DTGVSQNPRHKITKRGQNVTFRCDPISEHNRLYWYRQTLGQGPEFLTYFQNEAQLEKSRLLSDRFSAERPKGSFSTLEIQRTEQGDSAMYLCASSMGPGIEAFFGQGTRLTVV.

A word on this clonotype: A much more abundant neighbour one base away suggests this may be a read error. This rearrangement joins TRBV12-3 or TRBV12-4 to TRBJ2-5; 8 nucleotides line up with TRBD1. Unmatched junction bases numbered 7, after V lost 6 bases and J lost 7 bases. The CDR3 totals 13 residues. CDR3 in amino acids: CASSRDRRGTQYF. The CDR3 DNA follows: TGTGCCAGCAGCCGGGACAGGAGAGGGACCCAGTACTTC.

This clonotype was seen ten or more times. This chain joins TRBV10-3 and TRBJ1-2; D is ambiguous. This CDR3 comprises 13 residues. The germline CDR1 and CDR2 sequences are ENHRY and SYGVKD. V lost 0 bases, J lost 8 bases, and 10 bases lay in between. Here the CDR3 reads CAISESTREGYTF. The DNA for the CDR3 is TGTGCCATCAGTGAGTCGACAAGGGAAGGCTACACCTTC.

The chain couples TRBV27 to TRBJ2-7; tentatively, D is TRBD1 (6 bases). V lost 0 bases, J lost 5 bases, and 11 bases lay in between. Germline V gene sequence: CDR1 MNHEY, CDR2 SMNVEV (reference sequence). The CDR3 has 14 residues. CDR3 sequence (DNA): TGTGCCAGCAGTTTATCCCAGGGGTTGAACGAGCAGTACTTC. Residues: CASSLSQGLNEQYF.

This clonotype was found many times. The chain recombines TRBV20-1 with TRBJ1-2, with D hard to call. Looked up from germline, CDR1 is DFQATT and CDR2 is SNEGSKA (reference sequence). This CDR3 contains 12 residues. The DNA for the CDR3 is TGCGGGCGGGCGATGGAGGACTATGGCTACACCTTC. Translating it yields CGRAMEDYGYTF.

In its sample, this clonotype was seen a few times. The CDR3 sequence is CASTTGGGTGELFF. CDR3 sequence (DNA): TGTGCCAGCACCACGGGAGGAGGCACCGGGGAGCTGTTTTTT. The chain couples TRBV27 to TRBJ2-2, with 7 bases that match TRBD2. Germline-derived CDR1 and CDR2 are MNHEY and SMNVEV (reference sequence). Germline trimming cut 7 bases from V and 4 bases from J; bases unmatched to any gene: 6. The CDR3 is made up of 14 amino acids.

This clonotype was seen ten or more times. This chain links TRBV28 with TRBJ1-1; TRBD1 matches 7 bases. This CDR3 has 14 residues. Germline assignment: CDR1 MDHEN and CDR2 SYDVKM. The J segment lost 1 base and the V segment lost 5 bases, leaving 4 bases of the junction unmatched. CDR3 amino acids: CASSPDRENTEAFF. The CDR3 DNA is TGTGCCAGCAGTCCCGACAGGGAGAACACTGAAGCTTTCTTT.

This clonotype has just a few counts. V gene TRBV20-1 combines with J gene TRBJ2-7, with D perhaps being TRBD1 or TRBD2 (5 bases each). V was cut by 7 bases and J by 0 bases, with 13 bases left in between. The germline V gene has CDR1 DFQATT and CDR2 SNEGSKA (reference sequence). This CDR3 is 13 amino acids long. The CDR3 reads CSGAGTLSYEQYF. The CDR3 region has the DNA TGCAGTGGTGCCGGGACGCTCTCCTACGAGCAGTACTTC.

This clonotype was seen at least ten times. The V gene is TRBV3-1, the J gene TRBJ2-6, with D perhaps TRBD2 (5 bases). The germline V gene has CDR1 LGHDT and CDR2 YNNKEL (reference sequence). The CDR3 consists of 16 residues. Trimming left V 3 bases short and J 4 bases short, with 13 bases between. CDR3 nucleotides: TGTGCCAGCAGCCAGGCCCGGGGAGAAGGGGCCAACGTCCTGACTTTC. Translating it yields CASSQARGEGANVLTF. Complete variable domain (other parts from reference TRBV3-1 and TRBJ2-6): DTAVSQTPKYLVTQMGNDKSIKCEQNLGHDTMYWYKQDSKKFLKIMFSYNNKELIINETVPNRFSPKSPDKAHLNLHINSLELGDSAVYFCASSQARGEGANVLTFGAGSRLTVL.

The chain has TRBV12-3 or TRBV12-4 and TRBJ2-1, with unresolved D. V was cut by 5 bases and J by 7 bases, with 6 bases left in between. CDR3 length: 11 residues. CDR3 sequence (DNA): TGTGCCAGCAGTACAGCTAATGAGCAGTTCTTC. It is translated as CASSTANEQFF.

This clonotype was recorded a few times. The V gene is TRBV10-3, the J gene TRBJ1-3; 8 positions agree with TRBD1. This CDR3 has 15 residues. V gave up 7 bases and J gave up 2 bases; unmatched junction bases: 7. Germline V gene lookup returns CDR1 ENHRY and CDR2 SYGVKD. CDR3 protein: CAITRQGQAGNTIYF. The CDR3 DNA is TGTGCCATCACCAGACAGGGACAGGCTGGAAACACCATATATTTT.

This clonotype was observed at least ten times. This chain uses TRBV20-1 with TRBJ1-3, with D possibly matching TRBD1 (5 bases). Germline CDR1 is DFQATT and CDR2 is SNEGSKA (reference sequence). The CDR3 is made up of 15 amino acids. With 2 bases removed from V and 1 base from J, the gap between germline ends came to 12 bases. This chain's CDR3 is CSARSDRDSGNTIYF. The CDR3 nucleotides are TGCAGTGCTAGATCCGACAGAGATTCTGGAAACACCATATATTTT.

This clonotype was seen repeatedly, ten times or more. The chain has TRBV6-1 and TRBJ2-3; the D gene is possibly TRBD1 (6 bases). CDR1 and CDR2 (germline): MNHNS, SASEGT. V dropped 8 bases and J dropped 3 bases, with 12 bases sitting between them. CDR3 length: 13 amino acids. Here the CDR3 reads CASRSTGTDTQYF. The CDR3 DNA is TGTGCCAGCCGTAGTACAGGGACAGATACGCAGTATTTT.

This clonotype was recorded a few times. The chain couples TRBV6-5 to TRBJ1-1; 10 nucleotides match TRBD1. CDR1 and CDR2 (germline): MNHEY, SVGAGI. The CDR3 totals 17 residues. The J segment lost 7 bases and the V segment lost 0 bases, leaving 11 bases of the junction unmatched. The CDR3 DNA reads TGTGCCAGCAGTTACTCCCCCGCCGGGACAGGGGTAGGTGAAGCTTTCTTT. Its protein product is CASSYSPAGTGVGEAFF.

The CDR3 region has the DNA TGTGCCAGCAGAAAAGAAGGGGACGGGAACTACGAGCAGTACTTC. Protein sequence: CASRKEGDGNYEQYF. The V call is TRBV28, the J call TRBJ2-7, with D possibly being TRBD1 or TRBD2 (5 bases each). The germline gives CDR1 MDHEN, CDR2 SYDVKM. The CDR3 runs 15 residues. V gave up 6 bases and J gave up 3 bases, with 18 bases separating them.

The V call is TRBV19, the J call TRBJ2-6, with TRBD1 matching over 9 bases. Germline CDR1 is LNHDA and CDR2 is SQIVND (reference sequence). V shed 10 bases and J 4 bases; nucleotides not matched to a gene: 11. This CDR3 has 16 amino acids. CDR3 DNA sequence: TGTGCCATACATCCGGGACAGGGTAACGGGGCCAACGTCCTGACTTTC. Translating gives CAIHPGQGNGANVLTF.